The sequence of this T cell receptor (beta chain) was determined in a study of blood T cell repertoires in COVID-19. The overall study: Collection of acute and convalescent COVID-19 samples took place in the United States, Italy and Spain.

Clones were read by immunoSEQ multiplex PCR, and TCRdb kept only the in-frame ones, dropping some. Of 170,000 or so clones listed, around four fifths are singletons. The source of this sequence is a woman in her 70s with COVID-19, enrolled during active disease. The material sequenced was peripheral blood.

This CDR3 is CASSPRQGTEAFF. In DNA, the CDR3 is TGTGCCAGCAGCCCCCGGCAGGGCACTGAAGCTTTCTTT. The chain recombines TRBV7-2 with TRBJ1-1, with a weak D call TRBD1 (5 bases). The germline V gene has CDR1 SGHTA and CDR2 FQGNSA. V lost 5 bases to trimming and J lost 4 bases, with 11 bases between them. The CDR3 extends over 13 amino acids.